This entry describes one TCR beta chain. This sample is drawn from a study of blood T cell repertoires in COVID-19. Study at large: From T cells, B-cell-depleted T cells, or PBMCs came the material, which was cDNA or gDNA.

The V gene end was trimmed by 4 bases and the J gene end by 7 bases; junction bases not matched to a gene: 9. Germline V CDR1 and CDR2: SGHVS, FQNEAQ. This CDR3 is built from 15 residues. Libraries were prepared by immunoSEQ multiplex PCR; TCRdb keeps only in-frame clonotypes and omits some of them. The sample shows tens of thousands of clones, approximately 85% of them seen only once. Seattle patient enrollment occurred during active infection, with longitudinal follow-up thereafter. Input material: peripheral blood. The chain couples TRBV7-8 to TRBJ2-2, with 7 bases that match TRBD2. This TCR derives from a woman aged 55-70 years with COVID-19, enrolled during active disease. The CDR3 here is CASSSRTRFHGELFF. In DNA form, the CDR3 reads TGTGCCAGCAGCTCCCGGACTAGGTTTCACGGGGAGCTGTTTTTT.